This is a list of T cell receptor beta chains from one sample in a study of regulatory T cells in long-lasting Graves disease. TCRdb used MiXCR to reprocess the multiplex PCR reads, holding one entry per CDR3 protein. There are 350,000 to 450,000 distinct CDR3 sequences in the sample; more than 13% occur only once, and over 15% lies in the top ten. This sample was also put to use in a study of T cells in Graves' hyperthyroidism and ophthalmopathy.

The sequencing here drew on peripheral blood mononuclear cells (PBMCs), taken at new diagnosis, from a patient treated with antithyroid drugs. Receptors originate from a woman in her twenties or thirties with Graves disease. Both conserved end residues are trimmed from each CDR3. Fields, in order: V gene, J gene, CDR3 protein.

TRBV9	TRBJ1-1	ASSFQGTVDTEAF
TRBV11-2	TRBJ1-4	ASSSGRAANEKLF
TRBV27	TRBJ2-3	ASIPRTGTQY
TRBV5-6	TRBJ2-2	ASRLGLAVGELF
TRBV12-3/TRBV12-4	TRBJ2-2	ASSPDGASRTGELF
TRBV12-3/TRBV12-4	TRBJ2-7	ASSFLSGGPHEQY
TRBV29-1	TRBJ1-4	SVQPGHPNEKLF
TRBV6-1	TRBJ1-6	ASSGRGPL
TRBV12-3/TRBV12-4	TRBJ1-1	ASSLGTFSTEAF
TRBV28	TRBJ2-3	ALGRGGTDTQY
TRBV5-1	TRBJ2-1	ASSLGGEGNNEQF
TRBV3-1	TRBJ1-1	ASSQGGTGREAF
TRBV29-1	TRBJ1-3	SVEARGGGGSSGNTIY
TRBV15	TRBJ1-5	ATSRDRDTYNQPQH
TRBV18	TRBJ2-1	ASSPFTSDNEQF
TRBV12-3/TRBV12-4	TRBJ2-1	ASSTSGPFYNEQF
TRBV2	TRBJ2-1	ASAGGSSSYNEQF
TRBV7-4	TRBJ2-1	ASSLGGNPYNEQF
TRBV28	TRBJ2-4	ASSPEGGLSANIQY
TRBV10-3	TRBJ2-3	AISHSGASTDTQY
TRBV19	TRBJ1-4	ASNSVAGGAVWDEKLF
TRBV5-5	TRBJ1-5	ASSLQDLKGLPQH
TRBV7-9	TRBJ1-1	ASDKTSRGPEIMNTEAF
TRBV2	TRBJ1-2	ASSDQPGDLRGYT
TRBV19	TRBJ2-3	ASRKLQGAGTDTQY
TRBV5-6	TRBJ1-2	ASSLWTGVRYGYT
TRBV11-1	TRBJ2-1	ASSPRLVGSYNEQF
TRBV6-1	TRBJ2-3	ASSAASSTDTQY
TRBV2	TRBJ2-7	ASTMDLGTYEQY
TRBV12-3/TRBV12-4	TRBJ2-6	ASSSNPLISSGANVLT
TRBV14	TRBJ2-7	ASSQGFGRREQY
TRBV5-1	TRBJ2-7	ASRLGGGGSYEQY
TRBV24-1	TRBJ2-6	ATSDSPHMLTGANVLT
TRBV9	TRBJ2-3	ASSVAGVASTDTQY
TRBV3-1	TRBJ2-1	ASSQAGQYNEQF
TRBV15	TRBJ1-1	ATSRDSAGNTEAF
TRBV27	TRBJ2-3	ASTFLGTGGGTDTQY
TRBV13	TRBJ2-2	ASSFTGESATGELF
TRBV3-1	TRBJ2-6	ASSQPPGAGANVLT
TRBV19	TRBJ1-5	ASSGTGQNQPQH
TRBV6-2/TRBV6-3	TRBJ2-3	ASRPGTGKHTQY